These 29 T cell receptor beta chains came from one sample sequenced in a study of blood T cell repertoires in COVID-19. Data came from immunoSEQ multiplex PCR; TCRdb stores just in-frame clones and leaves some out. The sample comprises 150,000 to 200,000 clones, about 88% of which are singletons, and roughly 0.8% rests with the top ten. The sample comprised PBMCs or T cells enriched from blood (not recorded which). The receptors here all came from a woman younger than 30 who had recovered from COVID-19.

The chain joins TRBV7-2 to TRBJ1-3; D perhaps matches TRBD1 (5 bases). V was shortened by 4 bases and J by 1 base, with 17 bases between the two germline ends. The CDR3 loop spans 17 amino acids. The germline V gene has CDR1 SGHTA and CDR2 FQGNSA. This chain's CDR3 is CASSWGRDASSGNTIYF. The CDR3 DNA follows: TGTGCCAGCAGCTGGGGCAGGGATGCCTCTTCTGGAAACACCATATATTTT.

This chain connects TRBV2 to TRBJ1-1, with no clear D. Trimming took 7 bases from V and 0 from J, leaving 9 bases between them. The length of the CDR3 is 13 residues. Germline CDR1 SNHLY, CDR2 FYNNEI. CDR3 sequence: CASMREMNTEAFF. Written as DNA, the CDR3 is TGTGCCAGCATGAGGGAGATGAACACTGAAGCTTTCTTT. The complete variable domain, with remaining parts taken from reference TRBV2 and TRBJ1-1, reads EPEVTQTPSHQVTQMGQEVILRCVPISNHLYFYWYRQILGQKVEFLVSFYNNEISEKSEIFDDQFSVERPDGSNFTLKIRSTKLEDSAMYFCASMREMNTEAFFGQGTRLTVV.

This clone was recorded once. The J gene is TRBJ2-1, the V gene TRBV2; 7 nucleotides align to TRBD2. Germline CDR1 and CDR2: SNHLY and FYNNEI. The V segment lost 4 bases and the J segment 7 bases; nucleotides outside the gene matches: 10. CDR3 length equals 15 residues. The CDR3 nucleotides read TGTGCCAGCAGTGTACAGGCTAGCGGTGTTAATGAGCAGTTCTTC. Translated, it gives CASSVQASGVNEQFF.

The rearrangement uses TRBV20-1 and TRBJ1-2, with 9 bases fitting TRBD1. Germline CDR1 is DFQATT and CDR2 is SNEGSKA (reference sequence). This CDR3 contains 15 residues. J lost 6 bases, V lost 3 bases, and 11 bases had no gene match. Here the CDR3 DNA reads TGCAGTGCTAGTGGTATAGGGACAGGGAAAGATGGCTACACCTTC. This sequence encodes CSASGIGTGKDGYTF.

The chain joins TRBV30 to TRBJ1-2; the D is unclear. The CDR3 loop spans 12 amino acids. V was shortened by 0 bases and J by 12 bases, with 14 bases between the two germline ends. Germline assignment: CDR1 GTSNPN and CDR2 SVGIG (reference sequence). The CDR3 bases are TGTGCCTGGAGTGTAGGGAGGCCAGGACACACCTTC. Protein product: CAWSVGRPGHTF. The variable domain in full, completed from reference TRBV30 and TRBJ1-2, reads SQTIHQWPATLVQPVGSPLSLECTVEGTSNPNLYWYRQAAGRGLQLLFYSVGIGQISSEVPQNLSASRPQDRQFILSSKKLLLSDSGFYLCAWSVGRPGHTFGSGTRLTVV.

The chain has TRBV12-5 and TRBJ2-1; 10 nucleotides align to TRBD2. Germline lookup yields CDR1 LGHNT and CDR2 FRNRAP. The CDR3 is 14 residues long. V dropped 7 bases and J dropped 6; count of bases not matched to a gene: 6. CDR3 DNA sequence: TGTGCTAGTGCGAGACTAGCGGGCGTCAATGAGCAGTTCTTC. Protein sequence: CASARLAGVNEQFF.

The chain carries TRBV28 and TRBJ2-3; 7 positions agree with TRBD2. The CDR3 runs to 17 residues. After removal of 6 bases from V and 0 bases from J, the junction contained 12 bases not matched to a gene. In germline, CDR1 is MDHEN, CDR2 SYDVKM. The CDR3 DNA is TGTGCCAGCAGCAAAACTAGCGTCAAGCGGAGCACAGATACGCAGTATTTT. Translation gives CASSKTSVKRSTDTQYF.

The table lists this clone with a count of one. CDR3 DNA: TGTGCCAGCAGCCCTAGGGCCCCGGGACTAGTGGGTGTGACAGATACGCAGTATTTT. Encoded protein: CASSPRAPGLVGVTDTQYF. The chain joins TRBV7-2 to TRBJ2-3; 8 nucleotides agree with TRBD2. J gave up 3 bases and V 5 bases, and 19 bases lay outside the gene matches. CDR1 SGHTA and CDR2 FQGNSA come from the germline V gene. The CDR3 extends over 19 amino acids. Looking up the rest from reference TRBV7-2 and TRBJ2-3 gives the full variable domain: GAGVSQSPSNKVTEKGKDVELRCDPISGHTALYWYRQSLGQGLEFLIYFQGNSAPDKSGLPSDRFSAERTGGSVSTLTIQRTQQEDSAVYLCASSPRAPGLVGVTDTQYFGPGTRLTVL.

The CDR3 nucleotides read TGTGCCAGCCAGCGGGCTAGCACAGATACGCAGTATTTT. Protein product: CASQRASTDTQYF. This chain uses TRBV5-4 with TRBJ2-3; D is perhaps TRBD2 (6 bases). The V end lost 7 bases, the J end lost 0 bases, and 9 bases lay between the germline ends. The CDR3 covers 13 residues. Germline CDR1 SGHNT, CDR2 YYREEE (reference sequence). Full variable domain (remainder filled in from reference TRBV5-4 and TRBJ2-3): ETGVTQSPTHLIKTRGQQVTLRCSSQSGHNTVSWYQQALGQGPQFIFQYYREEENGRGNFPPRFSGLQFPNYSSELNVNALELDDSALYLCASQRASTDTQYFGPGTRLTVL.

The rearrangement uses TRBV21-1 and TRBJ2-7; the D segment call TRBD2 is taken from the table without a DNA check. TRBV21-1 is annotated as a pseudogene. This CDR3 contains 9 residues. The chain's CDR3 is CASSKWRIF. The DNA of the CDR3 is TGTGCCAGCAGCAAATGGAGAATCTTC.

The rearrangement joins TRBV5-8 to TRBJ2-1; 7 bases are shared with TRBD2. The CDR3 consists of 15 residues. The germline V gene has CDR1 SGHTS and CDR2 YDEGEE. J gave up 6 bases and V 1 base, and 7 bases lay outside the gene matches. CDR3 sequence: CASSLYGTTFNEQFF. The CDR3 bases are TGTGCCAGCAGCTTGTACGGGACTACCTTCAATGAGCAGTTCTTC.

The chain joins TRBV27 to TRBJ2-7, with 8 bases that match TRBD1. V trimming: 5 bases; J trimming: 5 bases; junction bases outside the gene matches: 14. CDR3 size: 16 residues. Germline-derived CDR1 and CDR2 are MNHEY and SMNVEV (reference sequence). The CDR3 protein is CASSPKDRASVDEQYF. DNA for the CDR3: TGTGCCAGCAGTCCAAAGGACAGGGCTTCTGTAGACGAGCAGTACTTC.

The V and J genes are TRBV7-8 and TRBJ2-7; TRBD1 matches at 7 bases. V gave up 3 bases and J gave up 5 bases; unmatched junction bases: 4. CDR3 size: 13 residues. The germline gives CDR1 SGHVS, CDR2 FQNEAQ. CDR3: CASSFWDSDEQYF. The CDR3 DNA follows: TGTGCCAGCAGCTTTTGGGACAGCGACGAGCAGTACTTC.

This chain links TRBV12-5 with TRBJ2-1; a weak D match, TRBD2 (7 bases). V was clipped by 8 bases and J by 6 bases, with 11 bases between them. CDR3 length: 12 residues. CDR1 and CDR2 from the germline V gene are LGHNT and FRNRAP. The chain's CDR3 is CASLGGGNEQFF. The CDR3 nucleotides read TGTGCTAGTTTAGGGGGGGGCAATGAGCAGTTCTTC.

This chain connects TRBV4-1 to TRBJ2-7; possibly TRBD2 for D (6 bases). Germline lookup yields CDR1 MGHRA and CDR2 YSYEKL. The CDR3 loop spans 14 amino acids. V lost 3 bases and J lost 1, with 10 bases in between. CDR3 DNA sequence: TGCGCCAGCAGCCAGATACGGGGGTCCTACGAGCAGTACTTC. Translated: CASSQIRGSYEQYF.

The CDR3: CASRSHKGQIYEQYF. The CDR3 coding sequence is TGTGCCAGCAGAAGCCACAAGGGACAGATCTACGAGCAGTACTTC. J is TRBJ2-7 and V is TRBV27, with 7 bases that match TRBD1. The CDR3 is 15 amino acids. V was clipped by 6 bases and J by 3 bases; unmatched bases: 11. The germline V gene has CDR1 MNHEY and CDR2 SMNVEV (reference sequence).

The rearrangement uses TRBV30 and TRBJ2-2; TRBD2 aligns across 10 bases. After removal of 5 bases from V and 1 base from J, the junction contained 7 bases not matched to a gene. The length of the CDR3 is 16 residues. Germline CDR1 reads GTSNPN; CDR2 reads SVGIG (reference sequence). The CDR3 DNA follows: TGTGCCTGGGATCCCGGGACTAGCGTGAACACCGGGGAGCTGTTTTTT. Its translation is CAWDPGTSVNTGELFF.

V usage is TRBV5-4 and J usage is TRBJ2-7; 10 positions match TRBD2. In germline, CDR1 is SGHNT, CDR2 YYREEE (reference sequence). The CDR3 has 16 amino acids. The junction had 4 bases not matched to a gene; V was cut back by 1 base and J by 0 bases. The CDR3 is CASSLTSGTRSYEQYF. Here the CDR3 DNA reads TGTGCCAGCAGCTTGACTAGCGGGACCCGCTCCTACGAGCAGTACTTC.

This chain links TRBV7-8 with TRBJ2-3; possible D gene TRBD2, 7 bases. The CDR3 has 18 amino acids. The germline V and J ends were trimmed by 5 bases and 5 bases, with 26 bases remaining between them. CDR1 and CDR2 from the germline V gene are SGHVS and FQNEAQ. CDR3 region: CASSPAGRGRALGDTQYF. The CDR3 nucleotides are TGTGCCAGCAGCCCCGCTGGTAGGGGGAGGGCCCTCGGAGATACGCAGTATTTT.

V and J are TRBV28 and TRBJ2-6; tentative D call: TRBD2 (5 bases). Germline loops: CDR1 MDHEN, CDR2 SYDVKM. CDR3 size: 15 residues. V lost 3 bases, J lost 2 bases, and 8 bases lay in between. The CDR3 sequence: CASSFRGTGANVLTF. The CDR3, as DNA: TGTGCCAGCAGTTTTCGGGGAACTGGGGCCAACGTCCTGACTTTC.

The chain links TRBV11-2 to TRBJ1-6; D may be TRBD1 (6 bases). The CDR3 is 15 residues long. CDR1 SGHAT and CDR2 FQNNGV come from the germline V gene. V lost 1 base, J lost 8 bases, and 12 bases lay in between. The CDR3 nucleotides read TGTGCCAGCAGCTTAGTAGCGGGGGCGGATTCACCCCTCCACTTT. The encoded protein is CASSLVAGADSPLHF.

The V call is TRBV7-9, the J call TRBJ2-2; a weak D match, TRBD2 (5 bases). Germline V gene data show CDR1 as SEHNR and CDR2 as FQNEAQ (reference sequence). V gave up 9 bases and J gave up 1 base, with 9 bases separating them. The CDR3 spans 13 residues. The CDR3: CASQLGNTGELFF. CDR3 coding DNA: TGTGCCAGTCAACTAGGGAACACCGGGGAGCTGTTTTTT.

The chain couples TRBV12-3 or TRBV12-4 to TRBJ2-7; possible D gene TRBD1, 6 bases. With 6 bases removed from V and 2 bases from J, the gap between germline ends came to 11 bases. CDR3 length equals 13 residues. The CDR3 reads CASRLTGAYEQYF. The CDR3 DNA is TGTGCCAGCAGGTTGACAGGAGCCTACGAGCAGTACTTC.

Ten or more counts support this clone. The chain is built from TRBV28 and TRBJ2-1; 14 bases are shared with TRBD2. The CDR3 extends over 14 amino acids. The germline V gene has CDR1 MDHEN and CDR2 SYDVKM. J was trimmed by 13 bases and V by 6 bases; bases with no gene match: 8. The CDR3 DNA reads TGTGCCAGCAGACCGGGACTAGCGGGAGAGTTTCAGTTCTTC. Translation gives CASRPGLAGEFQFF.

The V and J genes are TRBV5-1 and TRBJ2-1, with a possible D match to TRBD2 (5 bases). Germline V gives CDR1 SGHRS, CDR2 YFSETQ. V dropped 7 bases and J dropped 5 bases, with 16 bases sitting between them. The CDR3 loop spans 14 amino acids. The CDR3 DNA follows: TGCGCCAGCTCTGGGAGCGTTCCGAACAATGAGCAGTTCTTC. It encodes CASSGSVPNNEQFF. The entire variable domain, with the rest obtained from reference TRBV5-1 and TRBJ2-1, is as follows: KAGVTQTPRYLIKTRGQQVTLSCSPISGHRSVSWYQQTPGQGLQFLFEYFSETQRNKGNFPGRFSGRQFSNSRSEMNVSTLELGDSALYLCASSGSVPNNEQFFGPGTRLTVL.

This chain's CDR3 is CASSPGQGGSGNTIYF. CDR3 coding DNA: TGTGCCAGCTCACCAGGCCAGGGAGGCTCTGGAAACACCATATATTTT. The chain has TRBV18 and TRBJ1-3; D is possibly TRBD1 (5 bases). The CDR3 runs to 16 residues. Trimming pared 2 bases from V and 0 bases from J, leaving 11 bases between. Germline V gene data show CDR1 as KGHSH and CDR2 as LQKENI.

This chain links TRBV28 with TRBJ2-1; tentatively, D is TRBD2 (6 bases). V lost 4 bases to trimming and J lost 4 bases, with 17 bases between them. The CDR3 covers 16 residues. The germline V gene has CDR1 MDHEN and CDR2 SYDVKM. The CDR3 DNA follows: TGTGCCAGCAGTTCCTACTTCGCGCGGGGATACAATGAGCAGTTCTTC. Protein sequence: CASSSYFARGYNEQFF.

The CDR3 bases are TGCAGCGTTTACCAGGGATCCGGCTATGGCTACACCTTC. Amino acid sequence: CSVYQGSGYGYTF. The chain is built from TRBV29-1 and TRBJ1-2; D is perhaps TRBD1 (5 bases). Germline CDR1 is SQVTM and CDR2 is ANQGSEA. Trimming took 5 bases from V and 4 from J, leaving 14 bases between them. This CDR3 is 13 amino acids long.

This sequence joins TRBV3-1 (or the pseudogene TRBV3-2) and TRBJ1-1, with 7 bases fitting TRBD1. CDR1 is LGHDT, CDR2 YNNKEL, per germline (reference sequence). The CDR3 length is 15 residues. As DNA, the CDR3 is TGTGCAACCCGGGAGCAGGGGGGACGGGACACTGAAGCTTTCTTT. This codes for CATREQGGRDTEAFF.